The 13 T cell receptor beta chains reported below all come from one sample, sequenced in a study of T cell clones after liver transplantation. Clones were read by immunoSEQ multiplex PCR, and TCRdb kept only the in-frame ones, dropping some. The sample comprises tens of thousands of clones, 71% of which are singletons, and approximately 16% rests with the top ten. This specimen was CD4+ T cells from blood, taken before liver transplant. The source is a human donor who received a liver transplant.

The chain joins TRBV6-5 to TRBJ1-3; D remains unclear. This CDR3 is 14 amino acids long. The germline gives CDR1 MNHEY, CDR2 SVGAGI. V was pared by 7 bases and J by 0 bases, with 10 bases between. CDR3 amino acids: CASKVLPSGNTIYF. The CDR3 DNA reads TGTGCCAGCAAAGTTCTACCCTCTGGAAACACCATATATTTT.

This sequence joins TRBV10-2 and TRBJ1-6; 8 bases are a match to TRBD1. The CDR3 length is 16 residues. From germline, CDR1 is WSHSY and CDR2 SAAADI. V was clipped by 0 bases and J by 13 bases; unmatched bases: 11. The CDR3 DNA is TGCGCCAGCAGTGAGTCTACAACAGGGGGTATTAGGCCCCTCCACTTT. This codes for CASSESTTGGIRPLHF.

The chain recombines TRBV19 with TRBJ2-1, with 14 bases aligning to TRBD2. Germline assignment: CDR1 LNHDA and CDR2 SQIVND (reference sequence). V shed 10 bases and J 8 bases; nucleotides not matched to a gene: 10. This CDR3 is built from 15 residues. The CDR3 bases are TGTGCCACCTCCGGACTAGCGGGGGGCCGGGATGAGCAGTTCTTC. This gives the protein CATSGLAGGRDEQFF.

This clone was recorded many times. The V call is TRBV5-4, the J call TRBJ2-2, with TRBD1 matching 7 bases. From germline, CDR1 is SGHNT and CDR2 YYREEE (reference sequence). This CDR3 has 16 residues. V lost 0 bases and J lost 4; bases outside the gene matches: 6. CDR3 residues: CASSLGAQGSTGELFF. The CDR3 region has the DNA TGTGCCAGCAGCTTGGGTGCACAGGGGAGCACCGGGGAGCTGTTTTTT.

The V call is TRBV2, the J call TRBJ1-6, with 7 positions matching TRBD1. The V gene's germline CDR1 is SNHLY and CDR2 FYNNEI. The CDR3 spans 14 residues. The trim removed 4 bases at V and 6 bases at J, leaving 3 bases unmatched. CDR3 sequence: CASSGGTVNSPLHF. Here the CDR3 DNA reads TGTGCCAGCAGTGGGGGGACAGTTAATTCACCCCTCCACTTT.

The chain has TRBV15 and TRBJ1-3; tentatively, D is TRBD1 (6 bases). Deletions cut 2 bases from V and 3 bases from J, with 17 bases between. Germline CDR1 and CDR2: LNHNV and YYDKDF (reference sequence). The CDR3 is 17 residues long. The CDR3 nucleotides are TGTGCCACCAGCAGATCTATAGGACAGATAGATGGAAACACCATATATTTT. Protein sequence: CATSRSIGQIDGNTIYF.

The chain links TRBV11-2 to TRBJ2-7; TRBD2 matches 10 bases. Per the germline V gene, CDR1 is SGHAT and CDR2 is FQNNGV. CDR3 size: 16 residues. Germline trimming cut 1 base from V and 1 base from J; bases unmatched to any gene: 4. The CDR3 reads CASSLGTSGESYEQYF. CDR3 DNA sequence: TGTGCCAGCAGCTTAGGGACTAGCGGCGAGTCCTACGAGCAGTACTTC.

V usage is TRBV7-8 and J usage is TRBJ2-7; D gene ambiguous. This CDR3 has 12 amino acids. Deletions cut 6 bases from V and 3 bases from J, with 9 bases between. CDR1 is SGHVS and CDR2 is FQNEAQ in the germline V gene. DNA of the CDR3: TGTGCCAGCAGGGGCAGAGACTACGAGCAGTACTTC. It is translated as CASRGRDYEQYF. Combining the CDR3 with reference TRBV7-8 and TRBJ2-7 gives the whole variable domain GAGVSQSPRYKVAKRGQDVALRCDPISGHVSLFWYQQALGQGPEFLTYFQNEAQLDKSGLPSDRFFAERPEGSVSTLKIQRTQQEDSAVYLCASRGRDYEQYFGPGTRLTVT.

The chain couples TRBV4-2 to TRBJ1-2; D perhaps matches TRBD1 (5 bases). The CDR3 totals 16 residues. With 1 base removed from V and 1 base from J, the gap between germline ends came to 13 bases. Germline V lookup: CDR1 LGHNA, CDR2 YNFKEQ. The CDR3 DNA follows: TGTGCCAGCAGCCAAGGGGAACAGGAGATTAACTATGGCTACACCTTC. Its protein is CASSQGEQEINYGYTF.

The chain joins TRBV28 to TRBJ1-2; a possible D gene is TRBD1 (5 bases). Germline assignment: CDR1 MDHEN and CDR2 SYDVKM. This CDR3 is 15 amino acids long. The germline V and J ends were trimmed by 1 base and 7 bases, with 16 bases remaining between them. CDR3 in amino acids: CASSLSAGRSGGYTF. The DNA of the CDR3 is TGTGCCAGCAGTTTATCAGCAGGGAGGAGCGGTGGCTACACCTTC.

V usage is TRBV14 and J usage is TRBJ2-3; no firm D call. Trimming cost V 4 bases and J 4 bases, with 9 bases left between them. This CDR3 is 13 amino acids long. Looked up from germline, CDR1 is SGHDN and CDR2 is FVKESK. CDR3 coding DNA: TGTGCCAGCAGCCGGTCCCTAGCAGATACGCAGTATTTT. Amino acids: CASSRSLADTQYF.

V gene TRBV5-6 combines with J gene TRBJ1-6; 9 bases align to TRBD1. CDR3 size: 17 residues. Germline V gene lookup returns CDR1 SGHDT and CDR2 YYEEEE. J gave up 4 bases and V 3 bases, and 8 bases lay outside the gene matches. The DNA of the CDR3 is TGTGCCAGCAGCTGGGGACAGGGACAGGTGTATAATTCACCCCTCCACTTT. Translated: CASSWGQGQVYNSPLHF.

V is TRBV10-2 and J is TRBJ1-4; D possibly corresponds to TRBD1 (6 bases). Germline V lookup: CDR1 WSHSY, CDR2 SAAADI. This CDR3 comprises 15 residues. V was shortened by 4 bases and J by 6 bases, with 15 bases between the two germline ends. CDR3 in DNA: TGCGCCAGCAGTGGTCTGGGGGCCAAACATGAAAAACTGTTTTTT. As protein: CASSGLGAKHEKLFF.